This entry describes one TCR beta chain. No antigen is known for it. There are 19 residues in the CDR3. Germline CDR1 reads LNHDA; CDR2 reads SQIVND (reference sequence). The ends lost 5 bases at V and 2 bases at J; junction bases unmatched: 14. This entry belongs to a study of cytomegalovirus exposure and HLA in healthy donors. General study results and limits: The only immune exposure information that was available was CMV serostatus. A later analysis revealed that TCR association rates differed between HLA loci, peaking at DRB1 and bottoming out at HLA-C.

Researchers ran the PCR with 60 Vbeta and 13 Jbeta primers. Profiled with immunoSEQ multiplex PCR; TCRdb holds only in-frame clones, not every one. The repertoire holds roughly 38,000 clones, with approximately 90% as singletons. Sequenced: PBMCs. The TCR sequence derives from a woman aged 18-29 years in good health and CMV-seronegative. The chain carries TRBV19 and TRBJ2-3; 12 nucleotides agree with TRBD1. DNA of the CDR3: TGTGCCAGTAGTTCGGGGACAGGGGGCGCGAAGCGGACCACAGATACGCAGTATTTT. Translated, it gives CASSSGTGGAKRTTDTQYF.